Listed below are T cell receptor beta chains from one sample, sequenced in a study of glioma-infiltrating T cells. Each CDR3 protein is one row after TCRdb ran MiXCR on the multiplex PCR reads. The sample shows 100,000 to 150,000 distinct CDR3 sequences, 24% of them seen only once. The sequenced material came from glioma tissue, nonneoplastic brain tissue, or PBMCs (not recorded which). All receptors derive from a human donor with low-grade glioma or glioblastoma, undergoing nonglioma brain surgery, or in good health (not recorded which). Both conserved end residues are part of each CDR3. A D gene is named only where the DNA matches it firmly. Only some rows state a clone size, as once, few, many or a class for expanded clones.

V gene	CDR3 length	clone size	D gene	J gene	CDR3 protein	CDR3 DNA
TRBV19	15	-	TRBD1	TRBJ1-5	CASRTGQGSNQPQHF	TGTGCCAGTAGGACGGGACAGGGAAGCAATCAGCCCCAGCATTTT
TRBV27	13	many	TRBD1	TRBJ1-2	CASSYQGEDGYTF	TGTGCCAGCAGTTACCAGGGGGAGGATGGCTACACCTTC
TRBV2	12	-	-	TRBJ2-5	CASVLNQETQYF	TGTGCCAGCGTACTGAACCAAGAGACCCAGTACTTC
TRBV6-1	15	many	-	TRBJ2-3	CASSAPRDATDTQYF	TGTGCCAGCAGTGCTCCGAGGGACGCCACAGATACGCAGTATTTT
TRBV3-1	16	-	-	TRBJ2-5	CASSQERDRRQETQYF	TGTGCCAGCAGCCAAGAGAGAGACAGACGACAAGAGACCCAGTACTTC
TRBV4-1	17	-	-	TRBJ2-1	CASSPRVSVGSYNEQFF	TGCGCCAGCAGCCCCCGGGTAAGCGTCGGCTCCTACAATGAGCAGTTCTTC
TRBV2	15	many	-	TRBJ2-5	CASSQIDKPQETQYF	TGTGCCAGCAGTCAAATCGACAAGCCGCAAGAGACCCAGTACTTC
TRBV27	18	many	-	TRBJ1-5	CASSLSKGLAFSNQPQHF	TGTGCCAGCAGTTTAAGTAAGGGGTTGGCCTTTAGCAATCAGCCCCAGCATTTT
TRBV6-2/TRBV6-3	16	few	TRBD2	TRBJ2-1	CAISDPRTSGHNEQFF	TGTGCCATCAGTGACCCGAGGACTAGCGGTCACAATGAGCAGTTCTTC
TRBV14	12	-	-	TRBJ1-2	CASSQDGPGYTF	TGTGCCAGCAGCCAAGATGGCCCAGGCTACACCTTC
TRBV20-1	14	many	-	TRBJ1-1	CSARGWRQNTEAFF	TGCAGTGCTAGAGGTTGGAGACAAAACACTGAAGCTTTCTTT
TRBV6-1	11	medium-sized	-	TRBJ2-1	CASSYHNEQFF	TGTGCCAGCAGCTACCACAATGAGCAGTTCTTC
TRBV6-6	14	many	TRBD1	TRBJ1-2	CASSYQGGTGGYTF	TGTGCCAGCAGTTACCAAGGGGGCACGGGCGGCTACACCTTC
TRBV7-9	15	-	TRBD1	TRBJ2-3	CASNPPGQGADTQYF	TGTGCCAGCAACCCGCCAGGACAGGGGGCAGATACGCAGTATTTT
TRBV2	14	few	-	TRBJ1-5	CASSLLGYNQPQHF	TGTGCCAGCAGTTTACTAGGGTACAATCAGCCCCAGCATTTT
TRBV14	14	once	TRBD2	TRBJ2-2	CASSGLVTTGELFF	TGTGCCAGCAGCGGACTAGTTACAACCGGGGAGCTGTTTTTT
TRBV5-1	15	few	TRBD1	TRBJ1-5	CASSWRTGQDQPQHF	TGCGCCAGCAGCTGGAGGACAGGCCAGGATCAGCCCCAGCATTTT
TRBV20-1	15	-	-	TRBJ2-5	CSAREGPGPEQTQYF	TGCAGTGCTAGAGAAGGCCCCGGACCGGAACAGACCCAGTACTTC
TRBV7-2	12	few	-	TRBJ1-2	CASSLGPSRYTF	TGTGCCAGCAGCTTAGGTCCCTCTCGCTACACCTTC
TRBV6-1	16	few	TRBD2	TRBJ2-1	CASRLPSSGGLSEQFF	TGTGCCAGCAGACTTCCCTCTAGCGGGGGGCTGTCCGAGCAGTTCTTC
TRBV29-1	14	-	-	TRBJ2-5	CSVEDWRGQETQYF	TGCAGCGTTGAAGATTGGCGAGGCCAAGAGACCCAGTACTTC
TRBV15	17	-	-	TRBJ2-5	CATSRDLGAGVRETQYF	TGTGCCACCAGCAGAGATCTGGGGGCGGGGGTTCGGGAGACCCAGTACTTC
TRBV7-8	14	few	-	TRBJ1-5	CATEGDYSNQPQHF	TGTGCCACCGAGGGTGACTATAGCAATCAGCCCCAGCATTTT
TRBV6-1	13	many	-	TRBJ2-3	CASRMDSTDTQYF	TGTGCCAGCAGAATGGACAGCACAGATACGCAGTATTTT
TRBV27	15	many	TRBD1	TRBJ2-1	CASSPPGTGGYEQFF	TGTGCCAGCAGTCCCCCCGGGACAGGGGGCTATGAGCAGTTCTTC
TRBV11-2	13	few	-	TRBJ1-4	CASSLETDEKLFF	TGTGCCAGCAGCCTGGAGACAGATGAAAAACTGTTTTTT
TRBV24-1	14	-	-	TRBJ2-2	CATTKDTNTGELFF	TGTGCCACCACTAAGGACACGAACACCGGGGAGCTGTTTTTT
TRBV7-2	14	-	-	TRBJ2-1	CASSLGGAMSEQFF	TGTGCCAGCAGCTTAGGGGGGGCCATGTCGGAGCAGTTCTTC
TRBV6-1	13	many	-	TRBJ2-5	CASSLGIQETQYF	TGTGCCAGCAGTTTGGGGATCCAAGAGACCCAGTACTTC
TRBV12-5	15	few	TRBD1	TRBJ2-3	CASGSQDRGLDTQYF	TGTGCTAGTGGTTCCCAGGACAGGGGGCTAGATACGCAGTATTTT
TRBV3-1	11	many	-	TRBJ2-3	CASSHTDTQYF	TGTGCCAGCAGCCACACAGATACGCAGTATTTT
TRBV7-2	18	few	TRBD2	TRBJ2-5	CASSYQTSGGPVQETQYF	TGTGCCAGCAGCTACCAGACTAGCGGGGGGCCAGTCCAAGAGACCCAGTACTTC
TRBV20-1	13	many	TRBD2	TRBJ2-5	CSARLAPQETQYF	TGCAGTGCCAGACTAGCCCCCCAAGAGACCCAGTACTTC
TRBV28	13	few	-	TRBJ1-6	CASRRQKDSPLHF	TGTGCCAGCCGCCGACAGAAAGATTCACCCCTCCACTTT
TRBV7-9	18	-	TRBD2	TRBJ2-1	CASSLSVTGQRGGNEQFF	TGTGCCAGCAGCTTATCTGTGACCGGGCAGCGGGGAGGCAATGAGCAGTTCTTC
TRBV20-1	16	many	-	TRBJ2-3	CSARESGARSTDTQYF	TGCAGTGCTAGAGAGTCTGGGGCCAGGAGCACAGATACGCAGTATTTT
TRBV7-9	14	few	TRBD1	TRBJ1-5	CASSQGGGNQPQHF	TGTGCCAGTAGCCAGGGGGGGGGCAATCAGCCCCAGCATTTT
TRBV3-1	12	-	-	TRBJ1-1	CASSQLGFEAFF	TGTGCCAGCAGCCAATTGGGGTTCGAAGCTTTCTTT
TRBV12-3/TRBV12-4	16	-	TRBD1	TRBJ1-5	CASSFWDRGINQPQHF	TGTGCCAGCAGTTTCTGGGACAGGGGTATCAATCAGCCCCAGCATTTT
TRBV2	14	-	-	TRBJ1-1	CASSDGTWGTEAFF	TGTGCCAGCAGTGATGGGACTTGGGGCACTGAAGCTTTCTTT
TRBV15	12	many	-	TRBJ1-1	CATSRRTAEAFF	TGTGCCACCAGCAGAAGGACAGCAGAAGCTTTCTTT
TRBV20-1	15	few	TRBD2	TRBJ2-5	CSARDVAGGEETQYF	TGCAGTGCTAGAGATGTAGCGGGGGGGGAAGAGACCCAGTACTTC
TRBV7-9	14	-	-	TRBJ1-2	CASSSGGSNYGYTF	TGTGCCAGCAGCTCCGGGGGGTCAAACTATGGCTACACCTTC
TRBV7-6	18	few	TRBD2	TRBJ2-5	CASSLSHRPGGNQETQYF	TGTGCCAGCAGCTTATCCCACCGACCGGGGGGTAACCAAGAGACCCAGTACTTC
TRBV5-1	13	-	TRBD1	TRBJ1-3	CASSPQGGDTIYF	TGCGCCAGCAGCCCCCAGGGGGGGGACACCATATATTTT
TRBV20-1	15	few	-	TRBJ1-5	CSQARREGGNQPQHF	TGCAGTCAAGCGAGGAGGGAGGGTGGCAATCAGCCCCAGCATTTT
TRBV12-3/TRBV12-4	14	-	TRBD2	TRBJ2-1	CASSSRPAGNEQFF	TGTGCCAGCAGCTCCCGTCCAGCGGGGAATGAGCAGTTCTTC
TRBV7-8	15	many	TRBD1	TRBJ1-1	CASSPGQGLNTEAFF	TGTGCCAGCAGCCCAGGACAGGGCCTAAACACTGAAGCTTTCTTT
TRBV6-1	16	few	TRBD2	TRBJ2-2	CASSFSGTSLSGELFF	TGTGCCAGCAGTTTTTCCGGGACTAGCTTGTCCGGGGAGCTGTTTTTT
TRBV7-2	11	many	-	TRBJ1-2	CASRELGGYTF	TGTGCCAGCAGGGAATTGGGTGGCTACACCTTC
TRBV28	14	many	TRBD2	TRBJ2-3	CASSFAGGTDTQYF	TGTGCCAGCAGTTTTGCGGGGGGCACAGATACGCAGTATTTT
TRBV27	15	-	TRBD1	TRBJ2-5	CAIRQGRGPRETQYF	TGTGCCATCAGACAGGGCAGGGGGCCGAGAGAGACCCAGTACTTC
TRBV20-1	15	many	-	TRBJ1-6	CSARTTLSYNSPLHF	TGCAGTGCTAGGACGACCCTCTCCTATAATTCACCCCTCCACTTT